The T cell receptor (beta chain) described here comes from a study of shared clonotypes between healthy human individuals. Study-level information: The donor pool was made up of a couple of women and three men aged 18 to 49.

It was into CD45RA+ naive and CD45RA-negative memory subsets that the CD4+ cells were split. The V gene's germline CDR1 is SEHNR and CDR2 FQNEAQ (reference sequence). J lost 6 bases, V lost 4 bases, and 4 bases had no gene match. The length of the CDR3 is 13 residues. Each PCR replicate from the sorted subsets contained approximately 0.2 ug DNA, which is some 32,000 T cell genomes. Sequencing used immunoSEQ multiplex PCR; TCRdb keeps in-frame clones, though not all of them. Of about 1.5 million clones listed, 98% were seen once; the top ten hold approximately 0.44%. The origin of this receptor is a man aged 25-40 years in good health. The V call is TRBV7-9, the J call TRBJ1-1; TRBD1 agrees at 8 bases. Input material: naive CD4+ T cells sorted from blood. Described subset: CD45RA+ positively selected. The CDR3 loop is CASSYGQGPEAFF. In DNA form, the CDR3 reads TGTGCCAGCAGCTATGGACAGGGTCCTGAAGCTTTCTTT.